The 32 T cell receptor beta chains reported below all come from one sample, sequenced in a study of OX40 agonist ivuxolimab in advanced cancers. TCRdb's table, derived via immunoSEQ multiplex PCR, lists solely in-frame clones and lacks some. The repertoire has 75,000 to 100,000 clones, roughly 84% of them found once; the top ten carry roughly 0.3%. The sequencing used CD4+ or CD8+ T cells sorted from blood, collected in a trial of the OX40 agonist ivuxolimab. These receptors all come from an adult with an advanced solid tumor such as melanoma, head and neck, liver or kidney cancer.

The chain carries TRBV28 and TRBJ2-1; 7 bases are shared with TRBD1. With V trimmed by 0 bases and J by 0 bases, 5 bases remained unmatched. Germline CDR1 is MDHEN and CDR2 is SYDVKM. This CDR3 contains 17 residues. CDR3 in amino acids: CASSLWGQPSSYNEQFF. CDR3 in DNA: TGTGCCAGCAGTTTATGGGGACAGCCCAGCTCCTACAATGAGCAGTTCTTC.

V is TRBV7-2 and J is TRBJ1-5, with 7 bases identical to TRBD1. The CDR3 has 13 residues. V shed 5 bases and J 9 bases; nucleotides not matched to a gene: 7. Germline CDR1 reads SGHTA; CDR2 reads FQGNSA. The CDR3 loop is CASSRQGERPQHF. DNA for the CDR3: TGTGCCAGCAGCAGACAGGGAGAGCGGCCCCAGCATTTT. Full variable domain (outside the CDR3, taken from reference TRBV7-2 and TRBJ1-5): GAGVSQSPSNKVTEKGKDVELRCDPISGHTALYWYRQSLGQGLEFLIYFQGNSAPDKSGLPSDRFSAERTGGSVSTLTIQRTQQEDSAVYLCASSRQGERPQHFGDGTRLSIL.

The chain has TRBV19 and TRBJ2-2; D is possibly TRBD2 (5 bases). Germline V gives CDR1 LNHDA, CDR2 SQIVND (reference sequence). This CDR3 contains 12 residues. V was trimmed by 3 bases and J by 6 bases, leaving 5 bases between them. DNA for the CDR3: TGTGCCAGTAGTATGAGGGCCGGGGAGCTGTTTTTT. Its protein is CASSMRAGELFF.

Only a few counts were recorded for this clone. The V gene is TRBV12-5, the J gene TRBJ1-1; unclear D gene. V lost 3 bases, J lost 1 base, and 6 bases lay in between. CDR1 is LGHNT and CDR2 is FRNRAP in the germline V gene. This CDR3 comprises 13 residues. The CDR3, as DNA: TGTGCTAGTGGTTTACGTGGGAACACTGAAGCTTTCTTT. Amino acids: CASGLRGNTEAFF.

This rearrangement joins TRBV18 to TRBJ1-1; no definite D call. The germline CDR1 and CDR2 sequences are KGHSH and LQKENI. The CDR3 has 15 amino acids. Trimming took 3 bases from V and 1 from J, leaving 12 bases between them. As DNA, the CDR3 is TGTGCCAGCTCACCTCCGGGAGTTAGGAACACTGAAGCTTTCTTT. This gives the protein CASSPPGVRNTEAFF.

The chain has TRBV6-5 and TRBJ2-3, with a possible D match to TRBD2 (5 bases). The germline V gene has CDR1 MNHEY and CDR2 SVGAGI. Between the trimmed V and J ends, which lost 0 bases and 0 bases, there was a span of 10 bases. CDR3 length: 16 residues. The chain's CDR3 is CASSYSTGFSTDTQYF. CDR3 in DNA: TGTGCCAGCAGTTACTCGACGGGGTTTAGCACAGATACGCAGTATTTT.

This clone was observed a handful of times. The V and J genes are TRBV7-9 and TRBJ1-1, with D possibly TRBD1 on 5 matching bases. Trimming pared 5 bases from V and 7 bases from J, leaving 14 bases between. The CDR3 totals 13 residues. Germline V CDR1 and CDR2: SEHNR, FQNEAQ (reference sequence). The CDR3, as DNA: TGTGCCAGCAGCCGTAGGGGAGTCGATGAAGCTTTCTTT. Translated, it gives CASSRRGVDEAFF.

V is TRBV21-1 and J is TRBJ1-1; the listed D gene, TRBD1, was not tested against the DNA. TRBV21-1 is flagged as a pseudogene. CDR3 size: 16 residues. The CDR3 protein is CASSKNDDRSNTEAFF. As DNA, the CDR3 is TGTGCCAGCAGCAAAAATGATGACAGATCTAACACTGAAGCTTTCTTT.

The rearrangement uses TRBV15 and TRBJ2-7, with D unresolved. The CDR3 consists of 12 residues. Germline lookup yields CDR1 LNHNV and CDR2 YYDKDF (reference sequence). Trimming stripped 0 bases from V and 4 bases from J, with 4 bases between. The CDR3 here is CATSRDGYEQYF. For the CDR3, the DNA is TGTGCCACCAGCAGAGATGGGTACGAGCAGTACTTC.

This clone came up once. CDR3: CSAEDSNYGYTF. In DNA form, the CDR3 reads TGCAGCGCCGAGGACAGCAACTATGGCTACACCTTC. The chain couples TRBV29-1 to TRBJ1-2, with a weak D call TRBD1 (6 bases). This CDR3 contains 12 residues. Germline lookup yields CDR1 SQVTM and CDR2 ANQGSEA. V was shortened by 7 bases and J by 2 bases, with 11 bases between the two germline ends.

The DNA of the CDR3 is TGTGCCAGCACTGAGGGGCCAGACTCTGGAAACACCATATATTTT. This codes for CASTEGPDSGNTIYF. The rearrangement links TRBV6-1 to TRBJ1-3, with D possibly matching TRBD1 (5 bases). This CDR3 comprises 15 residues. In germline, CDR1 is MNHNS, CDR2 SASEGT. Between the trimmed V and J ends, which lost 7 bases and 0 bases, there was a span of 13 bases.

This rearrangement joins TRBV9 to TRBJ2-2; D is perhaps TRBD1 (6 bases). The V end lost 0 bases, the J end lost 6 bases, and 18 bases lay between the germline ends. Germline lookup yields CDR1 SGDLS and CDR2 YYNGEE. CDR3 size: 17 residues. In DNA form, the CDR3 reads TGTGCCAGCAGCGTAGACGTTAGGGGGATTAGAGCCGGGGAGCTGTTTTTT. It is translated as CASSVDVRGIRAGELFF.

In the case of this clone: Additional DNA sequences in this sample encode the identical CDR3. V gene TRBV28 combines with J gene TRBJ1-1; D may be TRBD1 (5 bases). This CDR3 spans 12 amino acids. With 2 bases removed from V and 8 bases from J, the gap between germline ends came to 9 bases. The germline V gene encodes CDR1 MDHEN and CDR2 SYDVKM. The CDR3 region is CASSLAGREAFF. The CDR3 nucleotides read TGTGCCAGCAGTTTAGCGGGGCGGGAAGCTTTCTTT.

The chain has TRBV11-2 and TRBJ2-5; 9 bases are shared with TRBD2. J gave up 2 bases and V 1 base, and 5 bases lay outside the gene matches. Germline CDR1 and CDR2: SGHAT and FQNNGV. This CDR3 spans 16 amino acids. The CDR3 reads CASSLGGAGGQETQYF. The CDR3 coding sequence is TGTGCCAGCAGCTTAGGAGGAGCGGGGGGACAAGAGACCCAGTACTTC. Based on the CDR3 plus reference TRBV11-2 and TRBJ2-5, the full variable domain is EAGVAQSPRYKIIEKRQSVAFWCNPISGHATLYWYQQILGQGPKLLIQFQNNGVVDDSQLPKDRFSAERLKGVDSTLKIQPAKLEDSAVYLCASSLGGAGGQETQYFGPGTRLLVL.

The chain joins TRBV11-3 to TRBJ2-1, with D maybe TRBD2 (6 bases). V lost 1 base to trimming and J lost 5 bases, with 9 bases between them. CDR3 length equals 14 residues. From germline, CDR1 is SGHNT and CDR2 YENEEA. CDR3 amino acids: CASSLGSGDNEQFF. The CDR3 region has the DNA TGTGCCAGCAGCTTAGGGTCGGGAGACAATGAGCAGTTCTTC. The complete variable domain, with remaining parts taken from reference TRBV11-3 and TRBJ2-1, reads EAGVVQSPRYKIIEKKQPVAFWCNPISGHNTLYWYLQNLGQGPELLIRYENEEAVDDSQLPKDRFSAERLKGVDSTLKIQPAELGDSAVYLCASSLGSGDNEQFFGPGTRLTVL.

This chain uses TRBV11-1 with TRBJ2-3; 14 bases align to TRBD2. V was clipped by 5 bases and J by 3 bases; unmatched bases: 4. Germline V gene sequence: CDR1 SGHAT, CDR2 FQDESV (reference sequence). This CDR3 is built from 16 residues. CDR3 nucleotide sequence: TGTGCCAGCAGCACCGGGACTAGCGGGAGAACAGATACGCAGTATTTT. This translates into CASSTGTSGRTDTQYF.

The chain has TRBV10-3 and TRBJ1-6, with D maybe TRBD1 (6 bases). The length of the CDR3 is 13 residues. V lost 7 bases, J lost 7 bases, and 11 bases lay in between. The germline CDR1 and CDR2 sequences are ENHRY and SYGVKD. CDR3 DNA sequence: TGTGCCATCAACGGACAGCCAAATTCACCCCTCCACTTT. Residues: CAINGQPNSPLHF.

J is TRBJ2-3 and V is TRBV18, with TRBD2 identical over 12 bases. V was clipped by 8 bases and J by 2 bases; unmatched bases: 5. Germline assignment: CDR1 KGHSH and CDR2 LQKENI. This CDR3 contains 15 residues. CDR3 nucleotide sequence: TGTGCCAGCACGCGGACTAGCGGGGTCACAGATACGCAGTATTTT. It translates to CASTRTSGVTDTQYF.

The chain's CDR3 is CASSKGAGEQFF. The CDR3 DNA sequence: TGTGCCAGCAGCAAAGGGGCGGGTGAGCAGTTCTTC. The V call is TRBV7-2, the J call TRBJ2-1; D is tentatively TRBD1 or TRBD2 (5 bases each). V shed 5 bases and J shed 9 bases, with 11 bases lying between them. The germline gives CDR1 SGHTA, CDR2 FQGNSA. CDR3 length: 12 amino acids.

This clone was recorded only once. This rearrangement joins TRBV27 to TRBJ1-2, with D possibly TRBD1 on 5 matching bases. V was clipped by 5 bases and J by 8 bases, with 21 bases between them. CDR1 MNHEY and CDR2 SMNVEV come from the germline V gene (reference sequence). The CDR3 totals 15 residues. CDR3 coding DNA: TGTGCCAGCAGTCCCCGACAGTTGTCTATAGGGGGCTACACCTTC. Translation gives CASSPRQLSIGGYTF.

The chain carries TRBV18 and TRBJ2-3, with 11 bases fitting TRBD2. This CDR3 region has 15 residues. The trim removed 5 bases at V and 2 bases at J, leaving 3 bases unmatched. Germline V CDR1 and CDR2: KGHSH, LQKENI. The DNA for the CDR3 is TGTGCCAGCTCAGCGACTAGCGGGGACACAGATACGCAGTATTTT. Translation gives CASSATSGDTDTQYF.

This sequence joins TRBV7-6 and TRBJ1-4; D ambiguous. CDR1 and CDR2 from the germline V gene are SGHVS and FNYEAQ. Trimming left V 5 bases short and J 7 bases short, with 20 bases between. This CDR3 spans 16 amino acids. The CDR3 sequence: CASSHLPEEGTEKLFF. The DNA for the CDR3 is TGTGCCAGCAGCCATTTGCCGGAGGAAGGAACTGAAAAACTGTTTTTT.

V usage is TRBV6-5 and J usage is TRBJ1-5, with TRBD1 as a possible D gene (5 bases). The CDR3 spans 13 residues. V lost 6 bases and J lost 3, with 9 bases in between. Germline V gives CDR1 MNHEY, CDR2 SVGAGI. For the CDR3, the DNA is TGTGCCAGCAGGCGGGACCTCAATCAGCCCCAGCATTTT. This gives the protein CASRRDLNQPQHF.

The chain carries TRBV28 and TRBJ1-6; TRBD1 might be the D (5 bases). The CDR3 has 21 amino acids. CDR1 MDHEN and CDR2 SYDVKM come from the germline V gene. The V end lost 3 bases, the J end lost 7 bases, and 31 bases lay between the germline ends. The CDR3 sequence is CASSLFFPGRQGRTGNSPLHF. CDR3 bases: TGTGCCAGCAGTTTGTTCTTCCCAGGTCGGCAGGGAAGAACCGGCAATTCACCCCTCCACTTT.

The chain is built from TRBV2 and TRBJ1-2; 9 bases line up with TRBD1. J lost 6 bases, V lost 10 bases, and 6 bases had no gene match. Germline V gene data show CDR1 as SNHLY and CDR2 as FYNNEI. The CDR3 contains 12 residues. The CDR3 nucleotides are TGTGCCACCAACAGGGGGCTCGATGGCTACACCTTC. This gives the protein CATNRGLDGYTF.

This clone was picked up one time. The gene calls are TRBV18 and TRBJ2-1; D is undetermined. V was trimmed by 3 bases and J by 2 bases, leaving 23 bases between them. CDR1 KGHSH and CDR2 LQKENI come from the germline V gene. The CDR3 contains 19 residues. Here the CDR3 DNA reads TGTGCCAGCTCACCCCCCCTTAGGATGTTGGACCAAACCTACAATGAGCAGTTCTTC. This codes for CASSPPLRMLDQTYNEQFF. Supplemented by reference TRBV18 and TRBJ2-1, the full variable domain reads NAGVMQNPRHLVRRRGQEARLRCSPMKGHSHVYWYRQLPEEGLKFMVYLQKENIIDESGMPKERFSAEFPKEGPSILRIQQVVRGDSAAYFCASSPPLRMLDQTYNEQFFGPGTRLTVL.

V is TRBV5-1 and J is TRBJ2-3, with D maybe TRBD2 (5 bases). With 2 bases removed from V and 3 bases from J, the gap between germline ends came to 16 bases. The CDR3 has 16 residues. Germline lookup yields CDR1 SGHRS and CDR2 YFSETQ. Here the CDR3 reads CASSLISGSETDTQYF. The CDR3 DNA reads as TGCGCCAGCAGCTTAATCTCGGGAAGCGAGACAGATACGCAGTATTTT.

The rearrangement links TRBV6-6 to TRBJ2-7; weak D call: TRBD1 (6 bases). V was trimmed by 7 bases and J by 0 bases, leaving 7 bases between them. Germline values: CDR1 MNHNY, CDR2 SVGAGI (reference sequence). This CDR3 region has 12 residues. CDR3 protein: CASKGGSYEQYF. The CDR3 region has the DNA TGTGCCAGCAAAGGGGGCTCCTACGAGCAGTACTTC.

The chain has TRBV5-1 and TRBJ2-5, with D perhaps given as TRBD1 or TRBD2 (6 bases each). The CDR3 has 15 amino acids. Germline V gene data show CDR1 as SGHRS and CDR2 as YFSETQ. V was cut by 0 bases and J by 3 bases, with 12 bases left in between. The CDR3 region has the DNA TGCGCCAGCAGCTTGGTTGCGGGGACAAAAGAGACCCAGTACTTC. It specifies CASSLVAGTKETQYF. Full variable domain (remainder filled in from reference TRBV5-1 and TRBJ2-5): KAGVTQTPRYLIKTRGQQVTLSCSPISGHRSVSWYQQTPGQGLQFLFEYFSETQRNKGNFPGRFSGRQFSNSRSEMNVSTLELGDSALYLCASSLVAGTKETQYFGPGTRLLVL.

This chain connects TRBV7-3 to TRBJ2-2, with a weak D call TRBD1 (5 bases). CDR1 and CDR2 from the germline V gene are SGHTA and FQGTGA. The CDR3 is made up of 13 amino acids. V gave up 1 base and J gave up 6 bases, with 6 bases separating them. CDR3 nucleotide sequence: TGTGCCAGCAGCTTAAAGGGGCCCGGGGAGCTGTTTTTT. Translation gives CASSLKGPGELFF.

The chain couples TRBV27 to TRBJ1-3; 7 nucleotides agree with TRBD1. CDR3 length: 13 residues. With 6 bases clipped from V and 8 bases from J, the junction kept 7 bases outside the gene matches. Germline values: CDR1 MNHEY, CDR2 SMNVEV (reference sequence). CDR3 coding DNA: TGTGCCAGCAGGCGGACAGGTCGTGACACCATATATTTT. Protein product: CASRRTGRDTIYF.

This clone was counted a single time. CDR3 protein: CASSRNPTGVSGKNIQYF. CDR3 bases: TGCGCCAGCAGCCGTAATCCGACAGGGGTGAGCGGCAAAAACATTCAGTACTTC. The rearrangement uses TRBV4-3 and TRBJ2-4, with 8 bases that match TRBD1. Germline-derived CDR1 and CDR2 are LGHNA and YSLEER. This CDR3 is built from 18 residues. Trimming cost V 4 bases and J 3 bases; bases outside gene matches: 14.